Listed below are T cell receptor beta chains from one sample, sequenced in a study of hypomethylating agent response in myelodysplastic syndrome. The method was immunoSEQ multiplex PCR; TCRdb's version includes in-frame clones alone and lacks a portion of them. The table records more than 2,500 clones, 82% of them present only once. The sequencing used bone marrow, collected before or after starting hypomethylating agent treatment for myelodysplastic syndrome (not recorded which). These receptors all stem from a human donor with myelodysplastic syndrome. The CDR3 runs from the conserved cysteine through the conserved F or W. Fields, in order: D gene, clone size, V gene, J gene, CDR3 protein, CDR3 DNA. D genes are given only for firm matches. Size values are once, few and many counts, or a class for expanded clones, and some rows have none.

D gene: -
clone size: -
V gene: TRBV28
J gene: TRBJ1-3
CDR3 protein: CASIPLIGLISGNTIYF
CDR3 DNA: TGTGCCAGCATTCCACTCATTGGTCTTATCTCTGGAAACACCATATATTTT

D gene: -
clone size: -
V gene: TRBV5-6
J gene: TRBJ1-1
CDR3 protein: CASTPLGETEAFF
CDR3 DNA: TGTGCCAGCACTCCATTGGGCGAAACTGAAGCTTTCTTT

D gene: -
clone size: -
V gene: TRBV12-5
J gene: TRBJ2-7
CDR3 protein: CATSTSRYEQYF
CDR3 DNA: TGTGCTACCTCGACTTCCCGGTATGAGCAGTACTTC

D gene: -
clone size: -
V gene: TRBV20-1
J gene: TRBJ1-1
CDR3 protein: CSAAEAFF
CDR3 DNA: TGCAGTGCCGCGGAAGCTTTCTTT

D gene: -
clone size: -
V gene: TRBV5-5
J gene: TRBJ1-1
CDR3 protein: CASSLVGVNTEAFF
CDR3 DNA: TGTGCCAGCAGCTTGGTGGGGGTGAACACTGAAGCTTTCTTT

D gene: -
clone size: -
V gene: TRBV6-6
J gene: TRBJ1-4
CDR3 protein: CASSYAGPGGGEKLFF
CDR3 DNA: TGTGCCAGCAGTTACGCTGGGCCCGGGGGAGGGGAAAAACTGTTTTTT

D gene: TRBD1
clone size: -
V gene: TRBV19
J gene: TRBJ1-5
CDR3 protein: CASSRDRGGSQPQHF
CDR3 DNA: TGTGCCAGTAGTAGGGACAGGGGAGGTAGTCAGCCCCAGCATTTT

D gene: -
clone size: -
V gene: TRBV19
J gene: TRBJ1-5
CDR3 protein: CASSLGQYNQPQHF
CDR3 DNA: TGTGCCAGTAGTTTGGGCCAATACAATCAGCCCCAGCATTTT

D gene: TRBD2
clone size: -
V gene: TRBV5-4
J gene: TRBJ2-1
CDR3 protein: CASSFLLAVSYNEQFF
CDR3 DNA: TGTGCCAGCAGCTTTTTACTAGCGGTATCCTACAATGAGCAGTTCTTC

D gene: TRBD2
clone size: -
V gene: TRBV7-9
J gene: TRBJ2-3
CDR3 protein: CASSPPAGSTDTQYF
CDR3 DNA: TGTGCCAGCAGCCCTCCAGCGGGGAGCACAGATACGCAGTATTTT

D gene: -
clone size: -
V gene: TRBV28
J gene: TRBJ2-7
CDR3 protein: CASSQAPGEQYF
CDR3 DNA: TGTGCCAGCAGTCAAGCCCCGGGCGAGCAGTACTTC

D gene: -
clone size: -
V gene: TRBV5-5
J gene: TRBJ2-1
CDR3 protein: CASRVLASSYNEQFF
CDR3 DNA: TGTGCCAGCAGGGTTCTGGCATCCTCCTACAATGAGCAGTTCTTC

D gene: -
clone size: -
V gene: TRBV18
J gene: TRBJ1-1
CDR3 protein: CASSLPGRTEAFF
CDR3 DNA: TGTGCCAGCTCACTCCCCGGCAGGACTGAAGCTTTCTTT

D gene: -
clone size: -
V gene: TRBV18
J gene: TRBJ1-4
CDR3 protein: CASSDLPRTVGNEKLFF
CDR3 DNA: TGTGCCAGCTCCGACCTCCCCCGGACAGTGGGGAATGAAAAACTGTTTTTT

D gene: -
clone size: once
V gene: TRBV15
J gene: TRBJ1-1
CDR3 protein: CATSRSGGASTEAFF
CDR3 DNA: TGTGCCACCAGCCGGAGCGGGGGGGCCAGCACTGAAGCTTTCTTT

D gene: -
clone size: -
V gene: TRBV28
J gene: TRBJ2-2
CDR3 protein: CAIPLRDATNTGELFF
CDR3 DNA: TGTGCCATCCCGCTCCGGGACGCAACGAACACCGGGGAGCTGTTTTTT